This T cell receptor beta chain was recovered during a study of blood T cell repertoires in COVID-19. Background on the study: PBMCs, B-cell-depleted T cells, or T cells provided the cDNA or gDNA that made up the material.

This table comes from immunoSEQ multiplex PCR, and its TCRdb copy is limited to in-frame clones, with some not included. The profile covers roughly 220,000 clones, with about 78% appearing a single time and 4.5% to 7% taken by the ten largest. V was pared by 1 base and J by 0 bases, with 4 bases of the junction left unmatched. Per germline, CDR1 MGHRA and CDR2 YSYEKL. This CDR3 has 17 amino acids. Specimen: peripheral blood. The receptor was derived from a woman aged 70-85 years with acute or convalescent COVID-19. The rearrangement joins TRBV4-1 to TRBJ2-1, with 9 bases fitting TRBD2. CDR3 bases: TGCGCCAGCAGCCAAGTACTAGCGGGTTTCTCCTACAATGAGCAGTTCTTC. It codes for CASSQVLAGFSYNEQFF.